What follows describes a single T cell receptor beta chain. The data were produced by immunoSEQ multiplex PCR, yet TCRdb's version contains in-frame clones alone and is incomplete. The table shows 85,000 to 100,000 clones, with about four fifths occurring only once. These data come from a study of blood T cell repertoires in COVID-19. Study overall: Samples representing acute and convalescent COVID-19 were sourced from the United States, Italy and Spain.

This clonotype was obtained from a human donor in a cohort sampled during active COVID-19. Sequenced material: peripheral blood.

The CDR3 here is CASSPGGGGYSNQPQHF. CDR3 DNA sequence: TGTGCCAGCAGCCCAGGGGGAGGTGGTTATAGCAATCAGCCCCAGCATTTT. V and J are TRBV7-6 and TRBJ1-5; 7 bases are a match to TRBD1. This CDR3 spans 17 amino acids. Germline CDR1 SGHVS, CDR2 FNYEAQ. J was trimmed by 0 bases and V by 5 bases; bases with no gene match: 10.